This TCR beta chain was sequenced for a study of T cell responses to AZD1222 COVID-19 vaccine. Details on this clone: Antigen unknown.

Sequencing used immunoSEQ multiplex PCR; TCRdb keeps in-frame clones, though not all of them. The data show around 200,000 clones, about 91% seen once. Study observations and caveats: The span of vaccine-associated CD4 TCRs extended across spike, with dominance at 160-218 and 743-854. Spike-specific TCRs gained breadth and depth after people received two AZD1222 doses. Sampling that yielded the repertoires occurred only after the peak T cell response.

The germline V gene encodes CDR1 LGHNA and CDR2 YSLEER. This CDR3 has 15 residues. J was trimmed by 3 bases and V by 5 bases; bases with no gene match: 4. This rearrangement joins TRBV4-3 to TRBJ2-2; 9 bases map to TRBD1. The sample here was peripheral blood, taken on day 0 of AZD1222 vaccination. This receptor was identified in an adult in good health. CDR3 sequence reads: CASSAGTGYTGELFF. CDR3 in DNA: TGCGCCAGCAGCGCCGGGACAGGGTACACCGGGGAGCTGTTTTTT.